This is a list of T cell receptor beta chains from one sample in a study of blood T cell repertoires in COVID-19. TCRdb keeps only in-frame clones here, not all; method: immunoSEQ multiplex PCR. The sample includes 65,000 to 80,000 clones, approximately 90% of them seen just once. Input material: peripheral blood. Every receptor here comes from a man in his forties or fifties with active COVID-19. Each CDR3 is given with its conserved first and last residue. Each record gives: J gene, clone size, D gene, V gene, CDR3 DNA, CDR3 protein. The D gene is left open where the match is weak. The size field is filled for only some rows; it gives once, few, many or a size class.

TRBJ2-1	NA	TRBD2	TRBV28	TGTGCCAGCAGCTTACTAGCGGAAGCCTACAATGAGCAGTTCTTC	CASSLLAEAYNEQFF
TRBJ1-1	NA	NA	TRBV25-1	TGTGCCAGCACTCAAGGGGGGGGGAACACTGAAGCTTTCTTT	CASTQGGGNTEAFF
TRBJ2-5	NA	TRBD2	TRBV7-9	TGTGCCAGCAGTCTAAGCGGGGGTGTGACCCAGTACTTC	CASSLSGGVTQYF
TRBJ2-7	NA	TRBD1	TRBV7-8	TGTGCCAGCAGACACGGACAGGGTGTAGGTAACGAGCAGTACTTC	CASRHGQGVGNEQYF
TRBJ1-5	NA	NA	TRBV28	TGTGCCAGCAGTCCCTTCTTTGGTGGGAGGCAGAGCAATCAGCCCCAGCATTTT	CASSPFFGGRQSNQPQHF
TRBJ1-4	NA	NA	TRBV19	TGTGCCAGTAGTATAGATCTTGCCTACGCTGAAAAACTGTTTTTT	CASSIDLAYAEKLFF
TRBJ1-2	NA	NA	TRBV19	TGTGCCAGTATGGGAAGACCACCAAAGGGGTATGGCTACACCTTC	CASMGRPPKGYGYTF
TRBJ1-6	NA	NA	TRBV13	TGTGCCAGCAGCCATGGCGACAGGAACAATTCACCCCTCCACTTT	CASSHGDRNNSPLHF
TRBJ2-1	NA	NA	TRBV2	TGTGCCAGCAGTGGGGAGGCAGGGACCTACAATGAGCAGTTCTTC	CASSGEAGTYNEQFF
TRBJ1-2	NA	TRBD1	TRBV30	TGTGCCTGGAGTTCGGGGACAGGGGGCTATGGCTACACCTTC	CAWSSGTGGYGYTF
TRBJ2-7	NA	TRBD1	TRBV28	TGTGCCAGCGTGGACAGGGCCTACGAGCAGTACTTC	CASVDRAYEQYF
TRBJ2-5	NA	TRBD2	TRBV5-4	TGTGCCAGCAGCTTACGGGGGGTTGAGACCCAGTACTTC	CASSLRGVETQYF
TRBJ2-7	NA	TRBD2	TRBV28	TGTGCCAGCAGGCTCGGACTAGCGGTCTCCTACGAGCAGTACTTC	CASRLGLAVSYEQYF
TRBJ1-3	NA	NA	TRBV6-1	TGTGCCAGCAGTGAGTCCATCGGAAACACCATATATTTT	CASSESIGNTIYF
TRBJ1-2	NA	NA	TRBV24-1	TGTGCCACCAGTGATTCCAGGGTGAGGGGCTACACCTTC	CATSDSRVRGYTF
TRBJ2-2	NA	NA	TRBV6-2/TRBV6-3	TGTGCCAGCAGTTACGGGCAGCACACCGGGGAGCTGTTTTTT	CASSYGQHTGELFF
TRBJ1-1	few	TRBD1	TRBV4-2	TGTGCCAGCAGCCAAGGTGGTACAGGGGGAGGGAACACTGAAGCTTTCTTT	CASSQGGTGGGNTEAFF
TRBJ2-7	NA	TRBD2	TRBV5-1	TGCGCCAGCAGCTTGCCTAAAACGGGAGGGCCCTACGAGCAGTACTTC	CASSLPKTGGPYEQYF
TRBJ2-3	NA	NA	TRBV10-1	TGCGCCAGTAGGAAGTTGGTAGCGGTTAGCACAGATACGCAGTATTTT	CASRKLVAVSTDTQYF
TRBJ2-2	few	TRBD2	TRBV7-7	TGTGCTAGCACCCATACGGGGGGTGACACCGGGGAGCTGTTTTTT	CASTHTGGDTGELFF
TRBJ1-4	NA	NA	TRBV7-2	TGTGCCAGCAGCCCACGGGGGGCGAATGAAAAACTGTTTTTT	CASSPRGANEKLFF
TRBJ1-5	NA	TRBD1	TRBV19	TGTGCCAGTAGTACCCAACAGGGGCTGGGACAGCCCCAGCATTTT	CASSTQQGLGQPQHF
TRBJ2-1	once	NA	TRBV6-2/TRBV6-3	TGTGCCAGCAGTTACTTCGCGGGATCCTACAATGAGCAGTTCTTC	CASSYFAGSYNEQFF
TRBJ1-6	NA	TRBD1	TRBV7-9	TGTGCCAGCAGCTCCCCCGGGACAGGGGGCATTAATTCACCCCTCCACTTT	CASSSPGTGGINSPLHF
TRBJ2-7	once	TRBD2	TRBV7-3	TGTGCCAGCAGCTTAAGTGCGGGAGTGCGGGAGCAGTACTTC	CASSLSAGVREQYF
TRBJ2-5	NA	NA	TRBV29-1	TGCAGCGTAACTGGATATACGGGCCAAGAGACCCAGTACTTC	CSVTGYTGQETQYF
TRBJ1-4	NA	TRBD1	TRBV29-1	TGCAGCGTAACCGGGACAGGGGGTTCTGCAACTAATGAAAAACTGTTTTTT	CSVTGTGGSATNEKLFF
TRBJ1-1	NA	NA	TRBV6-4	TGTGCCAGCAGTGCAATGAGACAGGTTGAAGCTTTCTTT	CASSAMRQVEAFF
TRBJ1-2	NA	NA	TRBV6-5	TGTGCCAGCAGTTGGGGGGAAAGAGACTATGGCTACACCTTC	CASSWGERDYGYTF
TRBJ2-2	NA	TRBD1	TRBV7-2	TGTGCCAGCAGCGAGGGACAGGGTGTCGGGGAGCTGTTTTTT	CASSEGQGVGELFF
TRBJ2-3	once	TRBD2	TRBV19	TGTGCCAGTACCCTGGGGACTAGAACAGATACGCAGTATTTT	CASTLGTRTDTQYF
TRBJ2-5	NA	TRBD2	TRBV7-2	TGTGCCAGCAGCTCAATGGGACTAAAAGAGACCCAGTACTTC	CASSSMGLKETQYF
TRBJ1-1	NA	TRBD1	TRBV19	TGTGCCAGTAGTCTTCGGACAGGATTGAACACTGAAGCTTTCTTT	CASSLRTGLNTEAFF
TRBJ1-3	NA	NA	TRBV7-3	TGTGCCAGCAGCTTAAGTGGCACCAGCTCTGGAAACACCATATATTTT	CASSLSGTSSGNTIYF
TRBJ2-5	NA	NA	TRBV9	TGTGCCAGCAGCGTAGGGCCCACGCAAGAGACCCAGTACTTC	CASSVGPTQETQYF
TRBJ2-3	NA	TRBD2	TRBV15	TGTGCCACCAGCAGAGATCCGGGACTAGCGTCAGATACGCAGTATTTT	CATSRDPGLASDTQYF
TRBJ1-5	few	NA	TRBV20-1	TGCAGTGCTAGTTTGACAGGAGGTCAGCCCCAGCATTTT	CSASLTGGQPQHF
TRBJ2-2	NA	NA	TRBV12-5	TGTGCTAGTGGTTTCGCCGGGGAGCTGTTTTTT	CASGFAGELFF
TRBJ2-2	NA	TRBD1	TRBV9	TGTGCCAGCAGCCTACAGGGGGCCGGGGAGCTGTTTTTT	CASSLQGAGELFF
TRBJ2-6	NA	TRBD1	TRBV28	TGTGCCAGCACTCCGGGACAGCGCTCTGGGGCCAACGTCCTGACTTTC	CASTPGQRSGANVLTF
TRBJ1-2	NA	TRBD1	TRBV28	TGTGCCAGCAGATTGTACGGGACAGGGTATGGCTACACCTTC	CASRLYGTGYGYTF
TRBJ2-7	NA	NA	TRBV18	TGTGCCAGCTCACCTAGTCGGTACGAGCAGTACTTC	CASSPSRYEQYF
TRBJ2-7	NA	TRBD1	TRBV27	TGTGCCAGCAGTTTATCGGGACAGGGGCCCTACGAGCAGTACTTC	CASSLSGQGPYEQYF
TRBJ2-2	NA	NA	TRBV24-1	TGTGCCACCAGTCCCTTTTCCGGGGAGCTGTTTTTT	CATSPFSGELFF
TRBJ2-2	few	TRBD1	TRBV4-1	TGCGCCAGCAGGCAAAGGGGGCTACAGAACACCGGGGAGCTGTTTTTT	CASRQRGLQNTGELFF
TRBJ2-1	NA	NA	TRBV29-1	TGCAGCGCTCCGGGACTGTTTGATCACAATGAGCAGTTCTTC	CSAPGLFDHNEQFF
TRBJ1-1	NA	NA	TRBV18	TGTGCCAGCTCACCACCGAGGGCCCGAAACACTGAAGCTTTCTTT	CASSPPRARNTEAFF
TRBJ2-3	NA	TRBD1	TRBV6-2/TRBV6-3	TGTGCCAGCAGCCGACAGGGCCTCACAGTGGATACGCAGTATTTT	CASSRQGLTVDTQYF
TRBJ1-1	NA	NA	TRBV5-1	TGCGCCAGCAGCAGGGTCGGGGGCACTGAAGCTTTCTTT	CASSRVGGTEAFF
TRBJ2-2	NA	NA	TRBV24-1	TGTGCCACCAGTGATGCGGGGGCCACCGGGGAGCTGTTTTTT	CATSDAGATGELFF
TRBJ2-3	once	TRBD2	TRBV7-2	TGTGCCAGCAGCCCGACCCGACTAGCGGGGGGGGATACGCAGTATTTT	CASSPTRLAGGDTQYF
TRBJ1-6	NA	TRBD1	TRBV5-4	TGTGCCAGCAGGACCGGGACAGGGGATTCACCCCTCCACTTT	CASRTGTGDSPLHF
TRBJ2-3	NA	TRBD2	TRBV28	TGTGCCAGCATAGTAGCGGGGAACACAGATACGCAGTATTTT	CASIVAGNTDTQYF
TRBJ1-2	NA	TRBD1	TRBV3-1/TRBV3-2	TGTGCCAGCAGCCAAGGACAGGGTTTGGGCTACACCTTC	CASSQGQGLGYTF
TRBJ2-1	NA	NA	TRBV6-5	TGTGCCAGCAGTTACCTGAGGGGAGGTGGGCAGTTCTTC	CASSYLRGGGQFF
TRBJ2-3	NA	NA	TRBV25-1	TGTGCCAGCCGCAAGCGGGTTGGAGATACGCAGTATTTT	CASRKRVGDTQYF
TRBJ2-1	few	TRBD2	TRBV2	TGTGCCAGCAGTGGGGAGAGCGGGAGGGCTTGGTATGAGCAGTTCTTC	CASSGESGRAWYEQFF
TRBJ1-2	NA	NA	TRBV18	TGTGCCAGCTCACCGGGGGCCTCTTATGGCTACACCTTC	CASSPGASYGYTF